This T cell receptor (beta chain) was documented in a study of blood T cell repertoires in COVID-19. Generated by immunoSEQ multiplex PCR, the TCRdb table keeps only in-frame clones and is missing some. The table lists roughly 140,000 clones, roughly 88% of them singletons. The V and J ends lost 5 bases and 0 bases respectively, with 10 bases between them. This CDR3 region has 14 residues. CDR1 is SGHAT and CDR2 is FQNNGV in the germline V gene. The J gene is TRBJ1-1, the V gene TRBV11-2, with D possibly TRBD1 on 6 matching bases. This sequence was found in a woman in her forties or fifties with acute or convalescent COVID-19. Specimen: peripheral blood. The DNA of the CDR3 is TGTGCCAGCAGCAGAACAGGGATGAACACTGAAGCTTTCTTT. Translating it yields CASSRTGMNTEAFF.